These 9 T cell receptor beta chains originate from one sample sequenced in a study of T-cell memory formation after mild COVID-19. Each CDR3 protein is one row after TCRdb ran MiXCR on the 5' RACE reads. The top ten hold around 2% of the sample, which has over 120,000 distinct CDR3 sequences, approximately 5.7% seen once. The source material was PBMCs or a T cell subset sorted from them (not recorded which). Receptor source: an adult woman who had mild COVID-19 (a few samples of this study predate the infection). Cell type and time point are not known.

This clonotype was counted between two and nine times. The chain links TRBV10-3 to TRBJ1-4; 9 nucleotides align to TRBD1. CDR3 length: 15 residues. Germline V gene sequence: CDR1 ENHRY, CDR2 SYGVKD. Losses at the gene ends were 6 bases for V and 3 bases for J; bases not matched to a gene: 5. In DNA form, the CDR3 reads TGTGCCATCAGACAGGGGGCAGCGTCTAATGAAAAACTGTTTTTT. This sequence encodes CAIRQGAASNEKLFF.

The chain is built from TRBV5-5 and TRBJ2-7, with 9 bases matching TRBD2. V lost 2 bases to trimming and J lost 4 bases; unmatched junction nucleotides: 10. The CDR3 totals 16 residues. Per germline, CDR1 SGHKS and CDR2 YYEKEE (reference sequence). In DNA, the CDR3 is TGTGCCAGCAGCTTCGCCGAGGTTAGCGGGAGATACGAGCAGTACTTC. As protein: CASSFAEVSGRYEQYF.

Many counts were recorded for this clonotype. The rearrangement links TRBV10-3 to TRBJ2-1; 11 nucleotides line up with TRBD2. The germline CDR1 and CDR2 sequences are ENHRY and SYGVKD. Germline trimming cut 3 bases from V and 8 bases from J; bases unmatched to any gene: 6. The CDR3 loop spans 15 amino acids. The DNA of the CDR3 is TGTGCCATCAGTGACCTAGCGGGAGGCTTGGATGAGCAGTTCTTC. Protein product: CAISDLAGGLDEQFF.

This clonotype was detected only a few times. CDR3 protein: CASSLDRAYTEAFF. The DNA of the CDR3 is TGTGCCAGCAGTTTGGACAGGGCGTACACTGAAGCTTTCTTT. The rearrangement joins TRBV12-3 or TRBV12-4 to TRBJ1-1, with 8 bases matching TRBD1. The J segment lost 3 bases and the V segment lost 3 bases, leaving 3 bases of the junction unmatched. This CDR3 is 14 amino acids long.

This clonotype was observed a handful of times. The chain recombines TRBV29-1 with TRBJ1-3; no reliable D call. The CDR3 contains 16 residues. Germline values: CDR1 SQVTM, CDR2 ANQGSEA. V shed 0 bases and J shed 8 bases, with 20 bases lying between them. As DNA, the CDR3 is TGCAGCGTTGAAGATCCGGCTTTAGGGCAAGGAGACACCATATATTTT. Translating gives CSVEDPALGQGDTIYF.

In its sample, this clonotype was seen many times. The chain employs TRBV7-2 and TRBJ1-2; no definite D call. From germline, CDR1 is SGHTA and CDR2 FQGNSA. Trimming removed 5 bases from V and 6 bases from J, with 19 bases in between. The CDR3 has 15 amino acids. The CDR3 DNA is TGTGCCAGCAGCCCCAGGTCCTTTGAGACGGATGGCTACACCTTC. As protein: CASSPRSFETDGYTF. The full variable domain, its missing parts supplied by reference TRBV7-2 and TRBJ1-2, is GAGVSQSPSNKVTEKGKDVELRCDPISGHTALYWYRQSLGQGLEFLIYFQGNSAPDKSGLPSDRFSAERTGGSVSTLTIQRTQQEDSAVYLCASSPRSFETDGYTFGSGTRLTVV.

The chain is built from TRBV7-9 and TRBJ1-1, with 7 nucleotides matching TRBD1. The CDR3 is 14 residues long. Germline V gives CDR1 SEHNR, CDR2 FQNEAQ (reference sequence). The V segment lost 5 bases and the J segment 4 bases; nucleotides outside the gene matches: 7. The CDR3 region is CASSLRQGGTEAFF. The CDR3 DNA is TGTGCCAGCAGCCTCAGACAGGGAGGCACTGAAGCTTTCTTT.

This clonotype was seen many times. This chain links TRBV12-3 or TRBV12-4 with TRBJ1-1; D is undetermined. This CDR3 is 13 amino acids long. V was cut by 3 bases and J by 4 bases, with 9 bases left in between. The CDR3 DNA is TGTGCCAGCAGTTTTCTGGGAGGCACTGAAGCTTTCTTT. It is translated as CASSFLGGTEAFF.

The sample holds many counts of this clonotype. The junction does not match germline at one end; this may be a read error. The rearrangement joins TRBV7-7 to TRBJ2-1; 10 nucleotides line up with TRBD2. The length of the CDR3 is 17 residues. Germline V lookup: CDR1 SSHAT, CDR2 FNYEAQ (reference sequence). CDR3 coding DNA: TGTGCTAGCAGCTCCGGTTTAGCGGGAGGAGCCTACAATGAGCAGTTCTTC. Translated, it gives CASSSGLAGGAYNEQFF.